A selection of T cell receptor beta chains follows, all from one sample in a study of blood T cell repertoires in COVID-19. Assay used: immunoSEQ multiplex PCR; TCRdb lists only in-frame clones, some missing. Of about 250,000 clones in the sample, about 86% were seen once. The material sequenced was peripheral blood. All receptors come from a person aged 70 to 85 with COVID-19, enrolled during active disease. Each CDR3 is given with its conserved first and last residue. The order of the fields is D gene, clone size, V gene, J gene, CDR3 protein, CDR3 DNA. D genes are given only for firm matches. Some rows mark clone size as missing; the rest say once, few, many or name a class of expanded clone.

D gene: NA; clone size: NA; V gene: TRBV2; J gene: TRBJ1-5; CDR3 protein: CASSDLRSNQPQHF; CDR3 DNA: TGTGCCAGCAGTGATTTGCGGAGCAATCAGCCCCAGCATTTT
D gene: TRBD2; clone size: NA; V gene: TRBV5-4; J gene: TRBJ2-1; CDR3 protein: CASSLGGGAYNEQFF; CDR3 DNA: TGTGCCAGCAGCTTGGGGGGGGGAGCCTACAATGAGCAGTTCTTC
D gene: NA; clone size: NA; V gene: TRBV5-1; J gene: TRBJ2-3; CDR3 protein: CASSLGQVASTDTQYF; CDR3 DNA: TGCGCCAGCAGCTTGGGACAGGTGGCCAGCACAGATACGCAGTATTTT
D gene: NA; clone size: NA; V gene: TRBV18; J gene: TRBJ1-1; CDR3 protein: CASSPNKETEAFF; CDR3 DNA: TGTGCCAGCTCACCAAATAAGGAGACTGAAGCTTTCTTT
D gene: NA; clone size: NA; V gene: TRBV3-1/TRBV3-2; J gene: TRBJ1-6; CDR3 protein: CASSQGGRVSYNSPLHF; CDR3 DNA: TGTGCCAGCAGCCAAGGAGGCAGGGTATCCTATAATTCACCCCTCCACTTT
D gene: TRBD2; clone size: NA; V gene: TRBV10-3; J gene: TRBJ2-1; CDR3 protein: CAISDGTSGKPNEQFF; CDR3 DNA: TGTGCCATCAGCGATGGGACTAGCGGCAAGCCCAATGAGCAGTTCTTC
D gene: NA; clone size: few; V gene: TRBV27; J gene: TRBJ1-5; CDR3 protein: CASGALLGGFFNQPQHF; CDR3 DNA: TGTGCCAGCGGCGCCTTATTGGGGGGATTCTTTAATCAGCCCCAGCATTTT
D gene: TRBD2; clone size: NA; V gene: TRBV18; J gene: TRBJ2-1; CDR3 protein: CASSPRESGRALF; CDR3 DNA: TGTGCCAGCTCACCGAGAGAGAGCGGGAGGGCCCTCTTC
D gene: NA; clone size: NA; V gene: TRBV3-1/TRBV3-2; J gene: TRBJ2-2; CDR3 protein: CASSYKTGELFF; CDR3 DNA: TGTGCCAGCAGCTACAAGACCGGGGAGCTGTTTTTT
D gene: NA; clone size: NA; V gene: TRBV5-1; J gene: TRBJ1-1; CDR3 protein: CASSPGRVGGTEAFF; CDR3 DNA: TGCGCCAGCAGTCCCGGACGAGTGGGAGGCACTGAAGCTTTCTTT
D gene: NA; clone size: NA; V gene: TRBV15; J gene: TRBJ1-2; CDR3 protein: CATSRDRTGVGGYTF; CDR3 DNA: TGTGCCACCAGCAGAGATAGAACAGGTGTAGGAGGCTACACCTTC
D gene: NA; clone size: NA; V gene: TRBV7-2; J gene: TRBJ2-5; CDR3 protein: CASSLRRDSSTQYF; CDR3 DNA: TGTGCCAGCAGCTTAAGGCGGGACAGCTCGACCCAGTACTTC
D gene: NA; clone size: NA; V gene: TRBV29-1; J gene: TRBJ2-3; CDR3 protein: CSGLLTDTQYF; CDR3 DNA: TGCAGCGGTCTTCTCACAGATACGCAGTATTTT
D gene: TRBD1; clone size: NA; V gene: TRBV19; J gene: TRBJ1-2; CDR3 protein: CASSIRTGDYGYTF; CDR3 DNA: TGTGCCAGTAGTATAAGGACAGGGGACTATGGCTACACCTTC
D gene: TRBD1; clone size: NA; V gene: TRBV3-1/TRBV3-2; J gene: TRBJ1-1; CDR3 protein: CASSQDLGTGGTEAFF; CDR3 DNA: TGTGCCAGCAGCCAAGATTTGGGGACAGGGGGGACTGAAGCTTTCTTT
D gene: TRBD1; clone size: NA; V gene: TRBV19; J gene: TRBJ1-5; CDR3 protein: CASSTRQGVNQPQHF; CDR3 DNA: TGTGCCAGTAGTACCAGACAGGGGGTAAATCAGCCCCAGCATTTT
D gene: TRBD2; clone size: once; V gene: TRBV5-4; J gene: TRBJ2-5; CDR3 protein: CASSFGDLGGQETQYF; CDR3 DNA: TGTGCCAGCAGCTTCGGTGATCTGGGAGGGCAAGAGACCCAGTACTTC